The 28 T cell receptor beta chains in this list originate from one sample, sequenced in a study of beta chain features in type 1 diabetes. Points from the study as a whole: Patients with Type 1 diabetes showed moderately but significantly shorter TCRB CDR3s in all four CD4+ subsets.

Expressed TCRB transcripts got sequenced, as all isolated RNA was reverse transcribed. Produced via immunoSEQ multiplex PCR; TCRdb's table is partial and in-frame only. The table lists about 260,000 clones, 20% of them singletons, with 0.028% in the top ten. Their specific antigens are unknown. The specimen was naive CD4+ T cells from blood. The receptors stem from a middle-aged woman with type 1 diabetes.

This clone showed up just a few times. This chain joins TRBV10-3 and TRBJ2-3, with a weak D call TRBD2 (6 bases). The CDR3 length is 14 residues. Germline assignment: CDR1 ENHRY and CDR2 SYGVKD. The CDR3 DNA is TGTGCATCGAGGTCGGGGCGGGGCGAGGATACGCAGTATTTT. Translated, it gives CASRSGRGEDTQYF.

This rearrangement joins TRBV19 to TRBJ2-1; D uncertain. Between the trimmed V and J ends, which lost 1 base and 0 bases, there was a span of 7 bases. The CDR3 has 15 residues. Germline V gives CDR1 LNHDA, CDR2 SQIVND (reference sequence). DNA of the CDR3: TGTGCCAGTAGTATAGTCCTTATCTCCTACAATGAGCAGTTCTTC. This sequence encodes CASSIVLISYNEQFF. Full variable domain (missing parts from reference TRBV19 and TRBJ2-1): DGGITQSPKYLFRKEGQNVTLSCEQNLNHDAMYWYRQDPGQGLRLIYYSQIVNDFQKGDIAEGYSVSREKKESFPLTVTSAQKNPTAFYLCASSIVLISYNEQFFGPGTRLTVL.

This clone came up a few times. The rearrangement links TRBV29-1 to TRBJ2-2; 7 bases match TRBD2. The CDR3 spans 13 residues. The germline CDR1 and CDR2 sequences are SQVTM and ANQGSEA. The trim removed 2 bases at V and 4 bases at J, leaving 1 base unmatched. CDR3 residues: CSVELAATGELFF. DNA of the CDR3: TGCAGCGTTGAACTAGCGGCCACCGGGGAGCTGTTTTTT.

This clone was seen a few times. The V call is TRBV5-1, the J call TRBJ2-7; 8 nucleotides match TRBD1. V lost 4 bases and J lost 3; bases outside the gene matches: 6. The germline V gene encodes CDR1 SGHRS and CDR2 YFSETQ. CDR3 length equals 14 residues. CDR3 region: CASSPGQVFYEQYF. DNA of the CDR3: TGCGCCAGCAGCCCGGGACAGGTCTTCTACGAGCAGTACTTC.

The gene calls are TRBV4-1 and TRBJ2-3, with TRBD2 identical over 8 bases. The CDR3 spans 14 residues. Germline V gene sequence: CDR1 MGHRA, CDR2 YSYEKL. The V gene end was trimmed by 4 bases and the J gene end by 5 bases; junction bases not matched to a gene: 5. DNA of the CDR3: TGCGCCAGCAGCCTCGGACTAGCAGGAGATACGCAGTATTTT. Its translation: CASSLGLAGDTQYF.

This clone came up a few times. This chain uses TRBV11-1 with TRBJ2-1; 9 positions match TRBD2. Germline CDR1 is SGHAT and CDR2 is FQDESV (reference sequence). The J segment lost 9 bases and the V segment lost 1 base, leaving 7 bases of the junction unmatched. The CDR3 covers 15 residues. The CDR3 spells CASSLGVSGGSEQFF. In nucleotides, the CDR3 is TGTGCCAGCAGCTTAGGTGTTAGCGGGGGTAGTGAGCAGTTCTTC.

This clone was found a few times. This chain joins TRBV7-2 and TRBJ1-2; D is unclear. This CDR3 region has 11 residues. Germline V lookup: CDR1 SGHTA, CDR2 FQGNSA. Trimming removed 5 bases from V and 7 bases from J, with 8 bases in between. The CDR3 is CASSARVGYTF. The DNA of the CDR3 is TGTGCCAGCAGCGCGAGGGTTGGCTACACCTTC. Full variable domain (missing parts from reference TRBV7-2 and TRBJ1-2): GAGVSQSPSNKVTEKGKDVELRCDPISGHTALYWYRQSLGQGLEFLIYFQGNSAPDKSGLPSDRFSAERTGGSVSTLTIQRTQQEDSAVYLCASSARVGYTFGSGTRLTVV.

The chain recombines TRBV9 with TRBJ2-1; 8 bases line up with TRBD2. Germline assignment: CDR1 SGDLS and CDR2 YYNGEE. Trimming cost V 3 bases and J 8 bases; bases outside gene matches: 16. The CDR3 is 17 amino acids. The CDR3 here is CASSAYIQEGLGDEQFF. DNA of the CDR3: TGTGCCAGCAGCGCCTACATCCAGGAGGGACTAGGGGATGAGCAGTTCTTC. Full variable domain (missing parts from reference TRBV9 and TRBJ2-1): DSGVTQTPKHLITATGQRVTLRCSPRSGDLSVYWYQQSLDQGLQFLIQYYNGEERAKGNILERFSAQQFPDLHSELNLSSLELGDSALYFCASSAYIQEGLGDEQFFGPGTRLTVL.

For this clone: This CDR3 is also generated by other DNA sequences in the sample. The CDR3 reads CASSFPGSSYEQYF. CDR3 coding DNA: TGTGCCAGCAGTTTCCCGGGGAGCTCCTACGAGCAGTACTTC. The chain uses TRBV28 and TRBJ2-7; TRBD2 might be the D (5 bases). Germline loops: CDR1 MDHEN, CDR2 SYDVKM. This CDR3 has 14 amino acids. Trimming took off 3 bases at V and 0 bases at J, with 9 bases between the two ends.

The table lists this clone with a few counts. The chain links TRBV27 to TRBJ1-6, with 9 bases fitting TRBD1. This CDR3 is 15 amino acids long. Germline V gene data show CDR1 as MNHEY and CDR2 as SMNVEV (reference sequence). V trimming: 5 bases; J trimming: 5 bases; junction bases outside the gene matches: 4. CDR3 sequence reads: CASSDRGGNNSPLHF. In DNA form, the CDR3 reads TGTGCCAGCAGTGACAGGGGGGGAAATAATTCACCCCTCCACTTT.

CDR3 in DNA: TGTGCCAGCAGCTCGTTTATGGCGGGGGGGCCCAATGAGCAGTTCTTC. It specifies CASSSFMAGGPNEQFF. The V and J genes are TRBV7-2 and TRBJ2-1; 9 nucleotides align to TRBD2. This CDR3 has 16 amino acids. Trimming removed 4 bases from V and 6 bases from J; junction bases left unmatched: 10. From germline, CDR1 is SGHTA and CDR2 FQGNSA.

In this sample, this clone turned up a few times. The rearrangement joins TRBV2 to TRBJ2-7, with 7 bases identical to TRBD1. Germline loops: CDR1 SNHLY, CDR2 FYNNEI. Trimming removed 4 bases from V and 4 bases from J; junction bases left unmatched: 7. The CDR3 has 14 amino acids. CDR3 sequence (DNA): TGTGCCAGCAGTGCGCAGGGGGAAGGGTACGAGCAGTACTTC. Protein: CASSAQGEGYEQYF.

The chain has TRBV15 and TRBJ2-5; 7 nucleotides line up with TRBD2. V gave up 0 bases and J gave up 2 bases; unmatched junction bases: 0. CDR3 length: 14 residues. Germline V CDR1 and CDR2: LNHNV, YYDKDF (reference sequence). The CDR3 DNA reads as TGTGCCACCAGCAGAGACGGGAGGCAAGAGACCCAGTACTTC. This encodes CATSRDGRQETQYF.

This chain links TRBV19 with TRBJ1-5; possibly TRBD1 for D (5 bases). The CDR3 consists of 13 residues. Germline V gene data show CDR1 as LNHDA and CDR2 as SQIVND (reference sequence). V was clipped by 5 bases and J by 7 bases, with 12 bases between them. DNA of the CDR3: TGTGCCAGTAGTGGATCCAGGGCGCAGCCCCAGCATTTT. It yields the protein CASSGSRAQPQHF.

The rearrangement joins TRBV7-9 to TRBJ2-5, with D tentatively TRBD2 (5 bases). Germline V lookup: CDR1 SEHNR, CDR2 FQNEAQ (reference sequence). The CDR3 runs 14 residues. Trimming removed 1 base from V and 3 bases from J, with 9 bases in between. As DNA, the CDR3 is TGTGCCAGCAGCTTAGGAGGGTCCGAAGAGACCCAGTACTTC. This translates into CASSLGGSEETQYF. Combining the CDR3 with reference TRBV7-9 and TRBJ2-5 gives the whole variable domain DTGVSQNPRHKITKRGQNVTFRCDPISEHNRLYWYRQTLGQGPEFLTYFQNEAQLEKSRLLSDRFSAERPKGSFSTLEIQRTEQGDSAMYLCASSLGGSEETQYFGPGTRLLVL.

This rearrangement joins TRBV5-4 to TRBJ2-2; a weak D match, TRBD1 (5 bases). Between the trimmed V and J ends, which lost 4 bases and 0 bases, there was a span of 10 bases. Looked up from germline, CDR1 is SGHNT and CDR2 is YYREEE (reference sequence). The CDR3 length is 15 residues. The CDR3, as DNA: TGTGCCAGCAGCCTCGGACACCCGAACACCGGGGAGCTGTTTTTT. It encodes CASSLGHPNTGELFF.

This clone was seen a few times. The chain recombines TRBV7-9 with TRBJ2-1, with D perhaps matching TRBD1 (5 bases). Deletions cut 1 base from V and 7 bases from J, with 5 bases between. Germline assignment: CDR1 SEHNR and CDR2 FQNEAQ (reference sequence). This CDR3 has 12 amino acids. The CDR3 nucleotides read TGTGCCAGCAGCTTAGAGGGGAATGAGCAGTTCTTC. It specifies CASSLEGNEQFF.

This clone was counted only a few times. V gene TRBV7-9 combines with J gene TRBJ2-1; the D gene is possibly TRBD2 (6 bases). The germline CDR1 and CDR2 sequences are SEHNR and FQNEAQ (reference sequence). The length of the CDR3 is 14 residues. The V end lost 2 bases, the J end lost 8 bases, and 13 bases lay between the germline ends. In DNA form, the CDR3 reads TGTGCCAGCAGCTTATTGGGGGGAGAGGATGAGCAGTTCTTC. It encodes CASSLLGGEDEQFF.

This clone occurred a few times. DNA for the CDR3: TGCGCCAGCAGTCAACCCTTACAGGGGGCGTCTAACTATGGCTACACCTTC. Translating it yields CASSQPLQGASNYGYTF. V is TRBV23-1 and J is TRBJ1-2; TRBD1 matches at 9 bases. TRBV23-1 is treated as an ORF (open reading frame) with a function not yet certain. The V and J ends lost 2 bases and 0 bases, in that order; junction bases with no gene match: 7. This CDR3 is built from 17 residues.

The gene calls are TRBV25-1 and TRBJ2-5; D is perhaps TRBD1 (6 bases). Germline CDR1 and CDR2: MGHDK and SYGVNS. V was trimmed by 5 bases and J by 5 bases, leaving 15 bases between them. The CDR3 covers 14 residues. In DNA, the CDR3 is TGTGCCAGCAGTCCCCCCGCAGGGGTCGAGACCCAGTACTTC. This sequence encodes CASSPPAGVETQYF.

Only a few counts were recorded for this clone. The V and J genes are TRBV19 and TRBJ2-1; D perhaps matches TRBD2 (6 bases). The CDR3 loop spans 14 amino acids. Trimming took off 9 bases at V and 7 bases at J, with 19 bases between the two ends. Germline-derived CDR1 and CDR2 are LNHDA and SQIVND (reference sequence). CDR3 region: CASRGRGRNNEQFF. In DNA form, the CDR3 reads TGTGCCAGCAGAGGGCGGGGACGTAATAATGAGCAGTTCTTC.

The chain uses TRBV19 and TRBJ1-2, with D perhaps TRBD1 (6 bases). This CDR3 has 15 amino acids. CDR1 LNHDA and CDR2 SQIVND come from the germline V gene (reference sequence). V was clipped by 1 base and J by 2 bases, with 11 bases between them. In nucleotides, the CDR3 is TGTGCCAGTAGTATAGGGCCCGGACAGAACTATGGCTACACCTTC. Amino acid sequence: CASSIGPGQNYGYTF.

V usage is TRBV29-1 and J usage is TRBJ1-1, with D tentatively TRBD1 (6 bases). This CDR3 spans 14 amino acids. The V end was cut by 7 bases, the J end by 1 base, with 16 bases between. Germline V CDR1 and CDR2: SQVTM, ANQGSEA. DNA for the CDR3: TGCAGCGCCTCCTTGAGGGGGTCGAACACTGAAGCTTTCTTT. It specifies CSASLRGSNTEAFF.

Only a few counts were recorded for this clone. CDR3 residues: CASSLPGLSGGGYTF. The CDR3 nucleotides are TGTGCCAGCAGTCTTCCGGGACTCTCTGGTGGTGGCTACACCTTC. This sequence joins TRBV28 and TRBJ1-2; D is possibly TRBD1 (5 bases). Per the germline V gene, CDR1 is MDHEN and CDR2 is SYDVKM. Trimming cost V 5 bases and J 7 bases, with 20 bases left between them. CDR3 length: 15 amino acids.

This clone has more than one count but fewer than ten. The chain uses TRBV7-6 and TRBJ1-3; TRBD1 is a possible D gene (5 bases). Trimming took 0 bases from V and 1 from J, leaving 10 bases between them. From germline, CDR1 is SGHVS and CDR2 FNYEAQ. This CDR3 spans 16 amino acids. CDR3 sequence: CASSLAPGGSGNTIYF. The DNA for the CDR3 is TGTGCCAGCAGCTTAGCTCCCGGGGGATCTGGAAACACCATATATTTT.

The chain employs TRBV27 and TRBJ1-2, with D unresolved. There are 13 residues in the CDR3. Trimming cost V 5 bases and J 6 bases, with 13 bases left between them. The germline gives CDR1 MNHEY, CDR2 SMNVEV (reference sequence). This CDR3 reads CASSPTPVDGYTF. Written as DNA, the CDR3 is TGTGCCAGCAGTCCAACACCTGTCGATGGCTACACCTTC.

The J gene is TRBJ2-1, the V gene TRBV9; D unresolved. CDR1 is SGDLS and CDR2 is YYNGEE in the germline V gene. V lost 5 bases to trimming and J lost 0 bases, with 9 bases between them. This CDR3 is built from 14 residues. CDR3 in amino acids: CASSPLSSYNEQFF. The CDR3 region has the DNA TGTGCCAGCAGTCCCCTAAGCTCCTACAATGAGCAGTTCTTC. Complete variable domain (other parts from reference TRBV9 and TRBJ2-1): DSGVTQTPKHLITATGQRVTLRCSPRSGDLSVYWYQQSLDQGLQFLIQYYNGEERAKGNILERFSAQQFPDLHSELNLSSLELGDSALYFCASSPLSSYNEQFFGPGTRLTVL.

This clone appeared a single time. The chain's CDR3 is CASRRDSSNQPQHF. CDR3 bases: TGTGCCAGCAGGAGGGACAGTAGCAATCAGCCCCAGCATTTT. The chain is built from TRBV6-5 and TRBJ1-5, with TRBD1 matching over 7 bases. The germline gives CDR1 MNHEY, CDR2 SVGAGI. The CDR3 runs to 14 residues. Trimming at V came to 6 bases and at J to 0 bases, leaving 2 bases not matched to a gene.